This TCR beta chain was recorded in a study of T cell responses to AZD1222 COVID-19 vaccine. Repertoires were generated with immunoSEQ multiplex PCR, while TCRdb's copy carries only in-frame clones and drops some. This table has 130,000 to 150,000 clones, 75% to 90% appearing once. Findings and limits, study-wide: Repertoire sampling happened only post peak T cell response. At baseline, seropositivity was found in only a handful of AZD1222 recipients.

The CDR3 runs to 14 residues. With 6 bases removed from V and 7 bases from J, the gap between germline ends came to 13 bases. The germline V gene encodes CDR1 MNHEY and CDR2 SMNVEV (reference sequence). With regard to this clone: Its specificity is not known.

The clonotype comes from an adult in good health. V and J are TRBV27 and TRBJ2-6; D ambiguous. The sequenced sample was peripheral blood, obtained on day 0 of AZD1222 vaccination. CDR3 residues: CASRAQSRANVLTF. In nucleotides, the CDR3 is TGTGCCAGCAGGGCACAGTCTAGAGCCAACGTCCTGACTTTC.